This passage covers 32 T cell receptor beta chains from one sample sequenced in a study of blood T cell repertoires in COVID-19. The protocol was immunoSEQ multiplex PCR, while the TCRdb copy is restricted to in-frame clones and leaves out a portion. The sample lists more than 150,000 clones, about 77% occurring once. Material for sequencing was peripheral blood. Receptors originate from a woman of 80 years or more with active or convalescent COVID-19.

This rearrangement joins TRBV2 to TRBJ1-2; a possible D gene is TRBD1 (6 bases). This CDR3 is 14 amino acids long. With 6 bases removed from V and 0 bases from J, the gap between germline ends came to 11 bases. Germline V lookup: CDR1 SNHLY, CDR2 FYNNEI. CDR3 loop: CASRGDTPNYGYTF. The DNA of the CDR3 is TGTGCCAGCAGGGGGGACACACCTAACTATGGCTACACCTTC.

The chain links TRBV27 to TRBJ1-2; possibly TRBD1 for D (6 bases). CDR1 is MNHEY and CDR2 is SMNVEV in the germline V gene (reference sequence). V shed 4 bases and J shed 2 bases, with 14 bases lying between them. The CDR3 consists of 15 residues. CDR3 bases: TGTGCCAGCAGTTGGGGAGGGGGTTCAAACTATGGCTACACCTTC. Protein: CASSWGGGSNYGYTF.

The chain links TRBV5-1 to TRBJ2-1, with 7 bases aligning to TRBD2. The CDR3 spans 17 residues. Per germline, CDR1 SGHRS and CDR2 YFSETQ. Unmatched junction bases numbered 9, after V lost 3 bases and J lost 0 bases. CDR3 nucleotide sequence: TGCGCCAGCAGCTATTTGGGGGGGGGATACTCCTACAATGAGCAGTTCTTC. This codes for CASSYLGGGYSYNEQFF.

This clone was detected only a few times. The chain joins TRBV5-1 to TRBJ2-3, with TRBD2 matching over 7 bases. CDR1 and CDR2 from the germline V gene are SGHRS and YFSETQ. This CDR3 has 14 residues. Losses at the gene ends were 4 bases for V and 2 bases for J; bases not matched to a gene: 4. This chain's CDR3 is CASSPSGDTDTQYF. CDR3 DNA: TGCGCCAGCAGCCCCAGCGGGGACACAGATACGCAGTATTTT.

In its sample, this clone was seen a few times. This CDR3 is also generated by other DNA sequences in the sample. The chain carries TRBV6-2 or TRBV6-3 and TRBJ2-7; tentative D call: TRBD1 (5 bases). The CDR3 runs to 12 residues. Germline assignment: CDR1 MNHEY and CDR2 SVGEGT. The V gene lost 5 bases and the J gene lost 2 bases, with 7 bases spanning the gap. The CDR3 DNA reads TGTGCCAGCAGTCCAGGGACCTACGAGCAGTACTTC. Its protein product is CASSPGTYEQYF.

This clone was seen more than once but under ten times. The J gene is TRBJ1-6, the V gene TRBV18; D is possibly TRBD1 (6 bases). This CDR3 comprises 15 residues. CDR1 is KGHSH and CDR2 is LQKENI in the germline V gene. Trimming removed 3 bases at V and 7 bases at J, with 13 bases between. The CDR3 loop is CASSPQQGTNSPLHF. DNA of the CDR3: TGTGCCAGCTCACCCCAACAGGGAACGAATTCACCCCTCCACTTT.

The chain combines TRBV10-3 with TRBJ2-7; D unclear. Trimming took 6 bases from V and 5 from J, leaving 8 bases between them. This CDR3 has 11 residues. Germline V gives CDR1 ENHRY, CDR2 SYGVKD. The CDR3 sequence is CAIRSYDEQYF. The CDR3 coding sequence is TGTGCCATCAGATCGTATGACGAGCAGTACTTC.

V and J are TRBV5-1 and TRBJ1-2; TRBD1 agrees at 7 bases. Germline V lookup: CDR1 SGHRS, CDR2 YFSETQ. This CDR3 is built from 14 residues. V lost 4 bases, J lost 4 bases, and 7 bases stayed unmatched. CDR3 bases: TGCGCCAGCAGCCTCACAGGGGCAGGCTATGGCTACACCTTC. It encodes CASSLTGAGYGYTF.

V is TRBV28 and J is TRBJ1-1; 10 bases are a match to TRBD1. Germline lookup yields CDR1 MDHEN and CDR2 SYDVKM. This CDR3 contains 16 residues. V trimming: 7 bases; J trimming: 11 bases; junction bases outside the gene matches: 19. Written as DNA, the CDR3 is TGTGCCAGCACCCCTACCCCGGGACAGGGGACCTCGAGGGCTTTCTTT. Protein sequence: CASTPTPGQGTSRAFF. Full variable domain (rest looked up from reference TRBV28 and TRBJ1-1): DVKVTQSSRYLVKRTGEKVFLECVQDMDHENMFWYRQDPGLGLRLIYFSYDVKMKEKGDIPEGYSVSREKKERFSLILESASTNQTSMYLCASTPTPGQGTSRAFFGQGTRLTVV.

At least ten counts were recorded for this clone. The rearrangement links TRBV7-8 to TRBJ1-5, with D perhaps matching TRBD1 (5 bases). Germline loops: CDR1 SGHVS, CDR2 FQNEAQ. The CDR3 sequence is 16 residues long. The germline V and J ends were trimmed by 5 bases and 5 bases, with 19 bases remaining between them. The CDR3 region has the DNA TGTGCCAGCAGCCCAGAGAGGCGACAGCCCCATCAGCCCCAGCATTTT. This encodes CASSPERRQPHQPQHF.

This clone was recorded only once. The gene calls are TRBV10-3 and TRBJ2-7; no reliable D call. This CDR3 comprises 16 residues. The V gene lost 3 bases and the J gene lost 0 bases, with 15 bases spanning the gap. CDR1 ENHRY and CDR2 SYGVKD come from the germline V gene. CDR3 DNA: TGTGCCATCAGTGACCTTGTGGGCTTCAGCTCCTACGAGCAGTACTTC. It codes for CAISDLVGFSSYEQYF.

The genes are TRBV9 and TRBJ1-3; no reliable D call. Germline CDR1 reads SGDLS; CDR2 reads YYNGEE. With 3 bases removed from V and 0 bases from J, the gap between germline ends came to 10 bases. The CDR3 spans 15 residues. Here the CDR3 reads CASSEAGSSGNTIYF. Here the CDR3 DNA reads TGTGCCAGCAGCGAAGCAGGCAGCTCTGGAAACACCATATATTTT. The full variable domain, in which reference TRBV9 and TRBJ1-3 provide the parts outside the CDR3, is DSGVTQTPKHLITATGQRVTLRCSPRSGDLSVYWYQQSLDQGLQFLIQYYNGEERAKGNILERFSAQQFPDLHSELNLSSLELGDSALYFCASSEAGSSGNTIYFGEGSWLTVV.

This rearrangement joins TRBV21-1 to TRBJ1-2. TRBV21-1 is designated a pseudogene. The CDR3 is 15 residues long. CDR3 DNA: TGTGCCAGCAGCAAAGGGGAGGGGCTGTTTAAAGGCTACACCTTC. This encodes CASSKGEGLFKGYTF.

V and J are TRBV18 and TRBJ1-1; D not certain. In germline, CDR1 is KGHSH, CDR2 LQKENI. This CDR3 is built from 13 residues. Between the trimmed V and J ends, which lost 0 bases and 7 bases, there was a span of 9 bases. The chain's CDR3 is CASSPPERFEAFF. In nucleotides, the CDR3 is TGTGCCAGCTCACCACCGGAGAGGTTTGAAGCTTTCTTT.

V usage is TRBV10-3 and J usage is TRBJ2-7, with D perhaps TRBD1 (5 bases). V lost 7 bases to trimming and J lost 4 bases, with 14 bases between them. Germline lookup yields CDR1 ENHRY and CDR2 SYGVKD. The CDR3 totals 13 residues. The CDR3 nucleotides read TGTGCCATCAAGGAACAGGATAGATACGAGCAGTACTTC. Translated, it gives CAIKEQDRYEQYF.

V usage is TRBV10-3 and J usage is TRBJ1-2; D perhaps matches TRBD1 (5 bases). There are 13 residues in the CDR3. The germline V and J ends were trimmed by 7 bases and 0 bases, with 9 bases remaining between them. Germline-derived CDR1 and CDR2 are ENHRY and SYGVKD. CDR3 DNA sequence: TGTGCCATCACTTTGACAGCTAACTATGGCTACACCTTC. Its protein product is CAITLTANYGYTF.

The CDR3 protein is CASSLPGSWDTGELFF. The CDR3 DNA follows: TGTGCCAGCAGTTTGCCGGGGTCTTGGGACACCGGGGAGCTGTTTTTT. This chain uses TRBV28 with TRBJ2-2; possible D gene TRBD2, 5 bases. This CDR3 has 16 amino acids. The V gene's germline CDR1 is MDHEN and CDR2 SYDVKM. The ends were cut back, 3 bases at V and 3 bases at J, with 14 bases in the middle.

The rearrangement joins TRBV20-1 to TRBJ2-7; 7 bases map to TRBD1. With 3 bases clipped from V and 2 bases from J, the junction kept 4 bases outside the gene matches. Germline V gives CDR1 DFQATT, CDR2 SNEGSKA (reference sequence). CDR3 length: 13 amino acids. CDR3 loop: CSASQGQPYEQYF. DNA of the CDR3: TGCAGTGCTAGTCAGGGACAGCCCTACGAGCAGTACTTC.

This rearrangement joins TRBV28 to TRBJ1-3; a possible D gene is TRBD1 (5 bases). Germline CDR1 and CDR2: MDHEN and SYDVKM. The CDR3 contains 17 residues. Trimming left V 3 bases short and J 0 bases short, with 15 bases between. The CDR3 bases are TGTGCCAGCAGTTTGAATTTCGGGGGAAGCTCTGGAAACACCATATATTTT. Its translation: CASSLNFGGSSGNTIYF.

This rearrangement joins TRBV7-2 to TRBJ2-1; 9 bases align to TRBD2. CDR1 is SGHTA, CDR2 FQGNSA, per germline. This CDR3 spans 16 amino acids. J lost 9 bases, V lost 4 bases, and 13 bases had no gene match. CDR3 DNA sequence: TGTGCCAGCAGCTCTATCTATAGCGGGGGCGAAGCTGAGCAGTTCTTC. Translation: CASSSIYSGGEAEQFF. Using reference TRBV7-2 and TRBJ2-1 for the parts outside the CDR3, the full variable domain is GAGVSQSPSNKVTEKGKDVELRCDPISGHTALYWYRQSLGQGLEFLIYFQGNSAPDKSGLPSDRFSAERTGGSVSTLTIQRTQQEDSAVYLCASSSIYSGGEAEQFFGPGTRLTVL.

This chain links TRBV6-1 with TRBJ1-2; no definite D call. The CDR3 loop spans 15 amino acids. Germline CDR1 MNHNS, CDR2 SASEGT. V was pared by 0 bases and J by 8 bases, with 16 bases between. CDR3 in amino acids: CASSEAPGSFGGYTF. CDR3 DNA sequence: TGTGCCAGCAGTGAAGCCCCGGGGAGCTTTGGGGGCTACACCTTC.

This chain connects TRBV27 to TRBJ1-6; no clear D. Per germline, CDR1 MNHEY and CDR2 SMNVEV (reference sequence). Trimming stripped 6 bases from V and 12 bases from J, with 3 bases between. The CDR3 is 9 residues long. CDR3 sequence (DNA): TGTGCCAGCAGGAGACCCCTCCACTTT. It is translated as CASRRPLHF.

The V call is TRBV5-1, the J call TRBJ1-1; tentative D call: TRBD1 (5 bases). V was clipped by 4 bases and J by 8 bases, with 18 bases between them. The CDR3 totals 14 residues. Germline CDR1 and CDR2: SGHRS and YFSETQ. The chain's CDR3 is CASSTQGPTLEAFF. CDR3 DNA: TGCGCCAGCAGCACCCAGGGTCCCACCCTGGAAGCTTTCTTT.

In DNA form, the CDR3 reads TGCGCCAGCAGCGTCGGGGCAGGGGGGTATGGCTACACCTTC. This translates into CASSVGAGGYGYTF. V and J are TRBV5-1 and TRBJ1-2; 7 nucleotides align to TRBD1. With 4 bases clipped from V and 5 bases from J, the junction kept 8 bases outside the gene matches. The CDR3 runs 14 residues. Germline V lookup: CDR1 SGHRS, CDR2 YFSETQ.

This CDR3 is CASSLFGANEKLFF. The DNA for the CDR3 is TGTGCCAGCAGTTTATTCGGTGCTAATGAAAAACTGTTTTTT. The chain recombines TRBV28 with TRBJ1-4, with no clear D. The V gene lost 1 base and the J gene lost 3 bases, with 6 bases spanning the gap. The CDR3 contains 14 residues. Germline CDR1 reads MDHEN; CDR2 reads SYDVKM.

V usage is TRBV11-2 and J usage is TRBJ1-4; D is perhaps TRBD1 (5 bases). The germline CDR1 and CDR2 sequences are SGHAT and FQNNGV. The CDR3 runs to 15 residues. The V end was cut by 1 base, the J end by 7 bases, with 13 bases between. This CDR3 reads CASSLGAGKVEKLFF. DNA of the CDR3: TGTGCCAGCAGCTTAGGGGCAGGGAAGGTTGAAAAACTGTTTTTT.

The chain carries TRBV28 and TRBJ2-7; the match to TRBD1 covers 9 bases. Per germline, CDR1 MDHEN and CDR2 SYDVKM. The CDR3 runs 16 residues. J was trimmed by 1 base and V by 4 bases; bases with no gene match: 8. The CDR3 nucleotides read TGTGCCAGCAGTTGGAGGACAGGGGCTAAATCCTACGAGCAGTACTTC. It is translated as CASSWRTGAKSYEQYF.

The J gene is TRBJ1-4, the V gene TRBV6-6; D gene unclear. V was cut by 5 bases and J by 4 bases, with 14 bases left in between. Germline V gene sequence: CDR1 MNHNY, CDR2 SVGAGI (reference sequence). This CDR3 contains 15 residues. CDR3 bases: TGTGCCAGCAGTCCTTCGACGAGGGATAATGAAAAACTGTTTTTT. Encoded protein: CASSPSTRDNEKLFF.

CDR3 in amino acids: CASSVAGYTEAFF. The CDR3 DNA reads TGTGCCAGCAGTGTCGCGGGGTACACTGAAGCTTTCTTT. The V call is TRBV2, the J call TRBJ1-1, with D unclear. CDR1 and CDR2 (germline): SNHLY, FYNNEI. Trimming took off 4 bases at V and 3 bases at J, with 9 bases between the two ends. The CDR3 runs to 13 residues. Filled out from reference TRBV2 and TRBJ1-1, the complete variable domain reads EPEVTQTPSHQVTQMGQEVILRCVPISNHLYFYWYRQILGQKVEFLVSFYNNEISEKSEIFDDQFSVERPDGSNFTLKIRSTKLEDSAMYFCASSVAGYTEAFFGQGTRLTVV.

This rearrangement joins TRBV9 to TRBJ1-1, with 7 bases that match TRBD1. The CDR3 is made up of 14 amino acids. Trimming took 4 bases from V and 2 from J; bases not matched to a gene: 5. CDR1 SGDLS and CDR2 YYNGEE come from the germline V gene. CDR3 DNA sequence: TGTGCCAGCAGCTCGGGACAGATTAACACTGAAGCTTTCTTT. Translated: CASSSGQINTEAFF.

The chain has TRBV18 and TRBJ1-3, with 10 bases fitting TRBD1. V lost 5 bases and J lost 0; bases outside the gene matches: 4. The germline gives CDR1 KGHSH, CDR2 LQKENI. CDR3 length: 16 residues. This CDR3 is CASSEGTGVSGNTIYF. CDR3 bases: TGTGCCAGCTCAGAAGGGACAGGGGTCTCTGGAAACACCATATATTTT.

The chain has TRBV7-3 and TRBJ2-2, with D maybe TRBD2 (6 bases). The germline V gene has CDR1 SGHTA and CDR2 FQGTGA. The V and J ends lost 5 bases and 0 bases respectively, with 13 bases between them. The CDR3 consists of 16 residues. The CDR3 bases are TGTGCCAGCAGCCCCATGGCGGGGACGAACACCGGGGAGCTGTTTTTT. Translation gives CASSPMAGTNTGELFF.